The rows below give T cell receptor beta chains drawn from one sample of a study of cytomegalovirus exposure and HLA in healthy donors. Sequencing used immunoSEQ multiplex PCR; TCRdb keeps in-frame clones, though not all of them. This sample has 90,000 to 100,000 clones, with about 83% found just once. The sample taken for sequencing was PBMCs. These receptors came from a woman aged 25 to 45 in good health and CMV-seronegative. Both conserved end residues are part of each CDR3. D genes are given only for firm matches. Size is stated for part of the rows, as once, few or many counts, or as a class when the clone is expanded.

>TRBV19|-|-|TRBJ1-2
TGTGCCAGTAGTAGAGAATCGGGACTTAACTATGGCTACACCTTC
CASSRESGLNYGYTF
>TRBV19|once|TRBD1|TRBJ2-3
TGTGCCAGTAGTATCCGACAGGGGCAAACAGATACGCAGTATTTT
CASSIRQGQTDTQYF
>TRBV5-1|few|-|TRBJ2-7
TGCGCCAGCAGCTTAGCGGGCGATTCCTACGAGCAGTACTTC
CASSLAGDSYEQYF
>TRBV9|once|TRBD2|TRBJ2-5
TGTGCCAGCAGCGTCCACCTGGCGGGAGGCAGTCAAGAGACCCAGTACTTC
CASSVHLAGGSQETQYF
>TRBV4-2|-|-|TRBJ2-1
TGTGCCAGCAGCCAAGATCAGGGTGGTGAGCAGTTCTTC
CASSQDQGGEQFF
>TRBV19|-|-|TRBJ1-1
TGTGCCAGTAGTATCGGTCTTATGAACACTGAAGCTTTCTTT
CASSIGLMNTEAFF
>TRBV28|-|-|TRBJ2-7
TGTGCCAGCAACTGGGGGCCGGGTCTCGAGCAGTACTTC
CASNWGPGLEQYF
>TRBV28|-|TRBD1|TRBJ2-7
TGTGCCAGCAGTAGGACAGGGTACTACGAGCAGTACTTC
CASSRTGYYEQYF
>TRBV28|-|-|TRBJ2-2
TGTGCCAGCAGTTTCGACGGGAAGAACACCGGGGAGCTGTTTTTT
CASSFDGKNTGELFF
>TRBV5-1|-|-|TRBJ2-1
TGCGCCAGCGCCATTGCGGACTGGGAGCAGTTCTTC
CASAIADWEQFF
>TRBV29-1|once|TRBD1|TRBJ1-1
TGCAGCGGGGGTGGACAGGGGGCCGGAACTGAAGCTTTCTTT
CSGGGQGAGTEAFF
>TRBV6-4|-|TRBD1|TRBJ1-6
TGTGCCAGCAGTCAGGGGGCGGCTTCACCCCTCCACTTT
CASSQGAASPLHF
>TRBV28|-|TRBD1|TRBJ1-5
TGTGCCAGCAGTTTGGGGGAGACAGGGGCCCCTTGGAGCAATCAGCCCCAGCATTTT
CASSLGETGAPWSNQPQHF
>TRBV11-3|-|-|TRBJ2-1
TGTGCCAGCAGCTTAAGTGGGCAGGGCTTCGGTGAGCAGTTCTTC
CASSLSGQGFGEQFF
>TRBV7-9|-|TRBD1|TRBJ2-5
TGTGCCAGCAGCGCCCTCGACAGGGGTGAGACCCAGTACTTC
CASSALDRGETQYF
>TRBV9|-|-|TRBJ1-1
TGTGCCAGCAGCGTAGCAGGGGAAAGCGGCACTGAAGCTTTCTTT
CASSVAGESGTEAFF
>TRBV2|-|TRBD2|TRBJ2-1
TGTGCCAGCAGTGACTTGGGGGGGTTCTCCTACAATGAGCAGTTCTTC
CASSDLGGFSYNEQFF
>TRBV4-2|few|-|TRBJ2-1
TGTGCCAGCAGCCAAGTGGCGGGGCGGGATGAGCAGTTCTTC
CASSQVAGRDEQFF
>TRBV27|-|-|TRBJ1-5
TGTGCCAGCAGACGCACCGGGACTGACTATTATAGCAATCAGCCCCAGCATTTT
CASRRTGTDYYSNQPQHF
>TRBV7-2|-|-|TRBJ1-1
TGTGCCAGCACCCGGGGAGCCCTCGTGAACACTGAAGCTTTCTTT
CASTRGALVNTEAFF
>TRBV15|-|-|TRBJ1-2
TGTGCCACCAGCAGAGAATCAGACAGGAAGGGGATGGGTGGCTACACCTTC
CATSRESDRKGMGGYTF
>TRBV10-3|-|TRBD1|TRBJ1-6
TGTGCCATCAGTGAAAGACAGGGTATAAATTCACCCCTCCACTTT
CAISERQGINSPLHF
>TRBV2|-|-|TRBJ2-1
TGTGCCAGCAGTCCGAGGACAGTTTACAATGAGCAGTTCTTC
CASSPRTVYNEQFF
>TRBV7-2|-|TRBD2|TRBJ2-7
TGTGCCAGCAGCTTATCGGGACTAGCGGGAGGGCGCCACGAGCAGTACTTC
CASSLSGLAGGRHEQYF
>TRBV7-2|-|-|TRBJ1-1
TGTGCCAGCAGCTTACGGACAGAGGAAGCTTTCTTT
CASSLRTEEAFF
>TRBV7-9|-|TRBD2|TRBJ2-1
TGTGCCAGCAGCCCCTCTCGGCGGGGGGGGTCCTACAATGAGCAGTTCTTC
CASSPSRRGGSYNEQFF
>TRBV7-6|-|TRBD1|TRBJ2-7
TGTGCCAGCAGCCGTGGCCACCTCTCGGACAGGTCCTCCTACGAGCAGTACTTC
CASSRGHLSDRSSYEQYF
>TRBV11-3|-|-|TRBJ1-3
TGTGCCAGCTCGGGAAGCTCTGGAAACACCATATATTTT
CASSGSSGNTIYF
>TRBV5-5|-|-|TRBJ2-5
TGTGCCAGCAGCTTGGCCCGGGAGGAGACCCAGTACTTC
CASSLAREETQYF
>TRBV5-1|-|-|TRBJ2-5
TGCGCCAGCAGCTTGCTTCCAGGGTACCAAGAGACCCAGTACTTC
CASSLLPGYQETQYF
>TRBV9|-|-|TRBJ2-7
TGTGCCAGCAGCGTGGGAGGGGGCGAGCAGTACTTC
CASSVGGGEQYF
>TRBV15|-|TRBD1|TRBJ1-1
TGTGCCACCAGCAGAGCACCCACAGGGGGCAATGAAGCTTTCTTT
CATSRAPTGGNEAFF
>TRBV27|-|TRBD1|TRBJ1-1
TGTGCCAGCAGTTTATCACAGGGGACTGAAGCTTTCTTT
CASSLSQGTEAFF
>TRBV2|-|-|TRBJ2-2
TGTGCCAGCAGTGAAACTATAGCGGCGAACACCGGGGAGCTGTTTTTT
CASSETIAANTGELFF
>TRBV7-9|-|-|TRBJ1-1
TGTGCCAGCAGCTCCCCCCCCGGGATGAACACTGAAGCTTTCTTT
CASSSPPGMNTEAFF
>TRBV7-3|-|-|TRBJ1-5
TGTGCCAGCAGCTTAATCCCGGGTCAGCCCCAGCATTTT
CASSLIPGQPQHF
>TRBV6-5|-|-|TRBJ1-3
TGTGCCAGCAGTTACTCAACAGTCGGAAACACCATATATTTT
CASSYSTVGNTIYF
>TRBV7-2|-|TRBD1|TRBJ2-5
TGTGCCAGCAGCTTAGCCCGGACAGGTGGGGAGACCCAGTACTTC
CASSLARTGGETQYF
>TRBV11-2|-|-|TRBJ1-6
TGTGCCAGCAGCTTACGGCCTAGGAGCTCCTATAATTCACCCCTCCACTTT
CASSLRPRSSYNSPLHF
>TRBV29-1|-|-|TRBJ2-5
TGCAGCGTGGGTACGAAGGACACGGCCCGGGAGACCCAGTACTTC
CSVGTKDTARETQYF
>TRBV19|once|TRBD2|TRBJ2-3
TGTGCCAGTAGTTACACGGGGGGGACAGATACGCAGTATTTT
CASSYTGGTDTQYF
>TRBV7-7|-|TRBD2|TRBJ2-1
TGTGCTAGCAGCTTAGTGGGGACTAGCGGCTTCAATGAGCAGTTCTTC
CASSLVGTSGFNEQFF
>TRBV7-2|-|TRBD1|TRBJ1-1
TGTGCCAGCAGCTTAGGGGACAGACGAACGACTGAAGCTTTCTTT
CASSLGDRRTTEAFF
>TRBV18|-|-|TRBJ1-2
TGTGCCAGCTCACCCCTAACAGTGTATGGCTACACCTTC
CASSPLTVYGYTF
>TRBV5-1|once|-|TRBJ2-6
TGCGCCAGCAAGGAGGTTGCGACCTCTGGGGCCAACGTCCTGACTTTC
CASKEVATSGANVLTF
>TRBV7-2|-|-|TRBJ1-1
TGTGCCAGCAGCTTATCAGGAGGGACTGAAGCTTTCTTT
CASSLSGGTEAFF
>TRBV10-3|-|-|TRBJ2-5
TGTGCCATCAGTGAGGAAAGCGGGCGAGAGACCCAGTACTTC
CAISEESGRETQYF
>TRBV7-9|-|TRBD1|TRBJ1-2
TGTGCCAGCAGCGTATCACGGGGACAGGGCACCTATGGCTACACCTTC
CASSVSRGQGTYGYTF
>TRBV29-1|-|-|TRBJ2-5
TGCAGCGTTGTGGCGGGGTCGGAGACCCAGTACTTC
CSVVAGSETQYF
>TRBV7-8|-|TRBD1|TRBJ1-2
TGTGCCAGCAGCCAGGGGGCTCACGGCTACACCTTC
CASSQGAHGYTF
>TRBV2|-|-|TRBJ2-2
TGTGCCAGCAGTGATCATCAGGCAGGGACCGGGGAGCTGTTTTTT
CASSDHQAGTGELFF
>TRBV11-2|-|-|TRBJ1-3
TGTGCCAGCAGCTCGCCTAGAGGGAGTGGAAACACCATATATTTT
CASSSPRGSGNTIYF
>TRBV7-2|once|-|TRBJ2-1
TGTGCCAGCAGCTCGGCGTGGAGGAATGAGCAGTTCTTC
CASSSAWRNEQFF